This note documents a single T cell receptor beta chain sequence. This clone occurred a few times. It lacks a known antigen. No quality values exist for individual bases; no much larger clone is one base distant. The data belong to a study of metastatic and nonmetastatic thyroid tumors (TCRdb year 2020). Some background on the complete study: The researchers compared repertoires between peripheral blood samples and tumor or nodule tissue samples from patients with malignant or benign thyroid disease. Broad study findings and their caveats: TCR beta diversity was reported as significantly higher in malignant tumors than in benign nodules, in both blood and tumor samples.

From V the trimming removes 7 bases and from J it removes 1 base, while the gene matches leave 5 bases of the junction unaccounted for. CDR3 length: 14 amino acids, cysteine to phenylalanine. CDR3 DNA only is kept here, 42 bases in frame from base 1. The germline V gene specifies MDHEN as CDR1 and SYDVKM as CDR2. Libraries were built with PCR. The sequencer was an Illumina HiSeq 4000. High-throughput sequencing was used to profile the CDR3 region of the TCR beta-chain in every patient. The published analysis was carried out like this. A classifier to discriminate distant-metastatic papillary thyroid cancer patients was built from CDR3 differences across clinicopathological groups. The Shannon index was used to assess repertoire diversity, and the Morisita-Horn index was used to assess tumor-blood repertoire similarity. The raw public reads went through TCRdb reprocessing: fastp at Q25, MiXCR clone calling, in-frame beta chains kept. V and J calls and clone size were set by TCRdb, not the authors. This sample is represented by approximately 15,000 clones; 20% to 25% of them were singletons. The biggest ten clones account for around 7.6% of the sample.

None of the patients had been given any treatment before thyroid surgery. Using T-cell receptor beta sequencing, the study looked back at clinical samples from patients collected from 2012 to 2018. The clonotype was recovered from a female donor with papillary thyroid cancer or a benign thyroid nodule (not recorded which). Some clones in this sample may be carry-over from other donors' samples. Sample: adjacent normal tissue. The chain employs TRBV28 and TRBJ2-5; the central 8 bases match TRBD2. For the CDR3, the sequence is CASIREGLQETQYF. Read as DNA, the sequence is TGTGCCAGCATTCGGGAGGGCCTCCAAGAGACCCAGTACTTC.